What follows are 23 T cell receptor beta chains derived from one specimen sequenced in a study of CXCR3-negative and CXCR3-positive naive CD8 T cells. UMI-labeled TRB cDNA libraries were prepared by 5' RACE. Following a re-call of the 5' RACE reads, TCRdb has one entry per CDR3 protein and lacks DNA. The sample data list some 66,000 distinct CDR3 sequences. Material for sequencing was naive CXCR3- CD8+ T cells from blood. This sample's subset: CD45RO-CCR7+CD27+CD95- naive CD8+ T cells lacking CXCR3 (TNR3-). The receptors come from a human donor in good health. Some clones in this sample may be carry-over from other donors' samples.

The rearrangement joins TRBV6-2 or TRBV6-3 to TRBJ2-1; TCRdb gives TRBD1 as the D gene, but with no DNA this cannot be confirmed. Germline loops: CDR1 MNHEY, CDR2 SVGEGT. The CDR3 runs 13 residues. CDR3: CASSYQGGGEQLF.

CDR3 sequence reads: CSVEEGGRGLEAFF. The chain couples TRBV29-1 to TRBJ1-1; the TCRdb D gene call, TRBD1, has no DNA to confirm it. The CDR3 runs 14 residues. Germline V gene data show CDR1 as SQVTM and CDR2 as ANQGSEA.

V usage is TRBV20-1 and J usage is TRBJ2-5; TCRdb calls TRBD1, which cannot be checked without DNA. The CDR3 length is 15 residues. The germline gives CDR1 DFQATT, CDR2 SNEGSKA (reference sequence). CDR3 amino acids: CSAREQDRYQETQYF.

V usage is TRBV5-4 and J usage is TRBJ2-3; absent DNA, TCRdb's TRBD1 call cannot be checked. The CDR3 has 15 residues. Germline V gene data show CDR1 as SGHNT and CDR2 as YYREEE (reference sequence). The CDR3 protein is CASSLGTGGWGTQYF.

The V call is TRBV10-3, the J call TRBJ2-5; as DNA is missing, the TRBD2 call by TCRdb cannot be tested. This CDR3 contains 18 residues. CDR1 ENHRY and CDR2 SYGVKD come from the germline V gene. The CDR3 spells CAISELGLAGTYQETQYF.

J is TRBJ2-7 and V is TRBV12-5; TCRdb indicates TRBD2, and absent DNA this call remains unverified. The germline CDR1 and CDR2 sequences are LGHNT and FRNRAP. The CDR3 runs to 15 residues. The CDR3 protein is CASGSGTSGVYEQYF.

The V gene is TRBV28, the J gene TRBJ2-1; TCRdb returns TRBD2, unconfirmable since there is no DNA. In germline, CDR1 is MDHEN, CDR2 SYDVKM. The CDR3 runs 15 residues. This chain's CDR3 is CASSFKTSGSNEQFF. The full variable domain, in which reference TRBV28 and TRBJ2-1 provide the parts outside the CDR3, is DVKVTQSSRYLVKRTGEKVFLECVQDMDHENMFWYRQDPGLGLRLIYFSYDVKMKEKGDIPEGYSVSREKKERFSLILESASTNQTSMYLCASSFKTSGSNEQFFGPGTRLTVL.

This chain joins TRBV25-1 and TRBJ2-7; TCRdb designates TRBD1, a call that cannot be tested without DNA. This CDR3 contains 14 residues. In germline, CDR1 is MGHDK, CDR2 SYGVNS. The CDR3: CASSGRTAPYEQYF.

The chain joins TRBV7-6 to TRBJ2-7; TCRdb proposes TRBD1, but this gene call is untestable without DNA. This CDR3 spans 14 amino acids. CDR1 and CDR2 from the germline V gene are SGHVS and FNYEAQ. The CDR3 is CASSPEQGAYEQYF.

The V gene is TRBV14, the J gene TRBJ1-1; with no DNA, the TCRdb D assignment of TRBD1 cannot be verified. Germline lookup yields CDR1 SGHDN and CDR2 FVKESK. The CDR3 runs 12 residues. The CDR3 sequence: CASSQSVAEAFF.

The J gene is TRBJ2-1, the V gene TRBV20-1; TCRdb designates TRBD2, a call that cannot be tested without DNA. This CDR3 region has 12 residues. The V gene's germline CDR1 is DFQATT and CDR2 SNEGSKA (reference sequence). The CDR3 region is CSASGGSYEQFF.

This chain links TRBV20-1 with TRBJ1-1. Germline V gene lookup returns CDR1 DFQATT and CDR2 SNEGSKA (reference sequence). This CDR3 is built from 12 residues. CDR3 sequence reads: CSAWAGNTEAFF.

This chain links TRBV7-9 with TRBJ1-5; TCRdb picks TRBD1, but there is no DNA to check that call. Germline CDR1 SEHNR, CDR2 FQNEAQ (reference sequence). CDR3 length: 15 amino acids. CDR3 loop: CASSLKYGGAQPQHF.

This chain uses TRBV19 with TRBJ2-5; the TCRdb call, TRBD1, lacks DNA for checking. In germline, CDR1 is LNHDA, CDR2 SQIVND (reference sequence). This CDR3 is 12 amino acids long. The CDR3: CASLDREETQYF.

The J gene is TRBJ2-7, the V gene TRBV29-1. This CDR3 has 11 amino acids. The germline gives CDR1 SQVTM, CDR2 ANQGSEA. CDR3 loop: CSVEDIYEQYF.

The V call is TRBV29-1, the J call TRBJ2-1; as DNA is missing, the TRBD1 call by TCRdb cannot be tested. The CDR3 spans 13 residues. Per germline, CDR1 SQVTM and CDR2 ANQGSEA. This chain's CDR3 is CSATGTGVYEQFF.

The V call is TRBV7-9, the J call TRBJ1-2; TCRdb gives TRBD1 as the D gene, but with no DNA this cannot be confirmed. This CDR3 spans 14 amino acids. The V gene's germline CDR1 is SEHNR and CDR2 FQNEAQ (reference sequence). This CDR3 reads CASSSSTGGGGYTF.

The genes are TRBV12-3 or TRBV12-4 and TRBJ2-7. This CDR3 comprises 13 residues. The CDR3 region is CASSFGQTYEQYF.

The J gene is TRBJ2-7, the V gene TRBV27; TCRdb selects TRBD1, and the lack of DNA leaves this call unchecked. CDR1 is MNHEY and CDR2 is SMNVEV in the germline V gene (reference sequence). This CDR3 region has 16 residues. CDR3 sequence: CASSSPYRGELNEQYF.

The chain couples TRBV28 to TRBJ2-2; TCRdb selects TRBD1, and the lack of DNA leaves this call unchecked. The CDR3 spans 17 residues. Germline V gene sequence: CDR1 MDHEN, CDR2 SYDVKM. The chain's CDR3 is CASSGFDRGLDTGELFF. The complete variable domain, with remaining parts taken from reference TRBV28 and TRBJ2-2, reads DVKVTQSSRYLVKRTGEKVFLECVQDMDHENMFWYRQDPGLGLRLIYFSYDVKMKEKGDIPEGYSVSREKKERFSLILESASTNQTSMYLCASSGFDRGLDTGELFFGEGSRLTVL.

The rearrangement uses TRBV12-3 or TRBV12-4 and TRBJ2-3; absent DNA, TCRdb's TRBD2 call cannot be checked. This CDR3 region has 15 residues. The CDR3 here is CASSLTSESTDTQYF.

The chain uses TRBV6-2 or TRBV6-3 and TRBJ2-1; TCRdb's D call of TRBD1 is untestable without DNA. This CDR3 is built from 16 residues. The germline gives CDR1 MNHEY, CDR2 SVGEGT. The CDR3 spells CASSYRRQGATDEQFF.

CDR3: CSVEDYTEAFF. J is TRBJ1-1 and V is TRBV29-1. The CDR3 runs to 11 residues. Germline V gene sequence: CDR1 SQVTM, CDR2 ANQGSEA.